The 30 T cell receptor beta chains listed next were all sequenced from one sample in a study of T cells in women clearing cervical HPV infection. TCRdb keeps only in-frame clones here, not all; method: immunoSEQ multiplex PCR. The sample is made up of about 23,000 clones, and the top ten hold around 24% of it. Specimen: blood buffy coat. The source is a woman between 18 and 69 years old with a cervical HPV16 infection that either progressed to CIN3+ or cleared (not recorded which).

Of note for this clone: The CDR3 is cut off 3 residues early in the read; its end comes from the germline J gene. The chain recombines TRBV7-6 with TRBJ1-4; 9 positions agree with TRBD1. V lost 3 bases, J lost 8 bases, and 13 bases stayed unmatched. CDR1 and CDR2 from the germline V gene are SGHVS and FNYEAQ. The CDR3 is 17 amino acids. CDR3 DNA (partial): TGTGCCAGCAGCTTGACAGGGGGGGATAATGTATGGGAAAAA. Its protein product is CASSLTGGDNVWEK. The complete CDR3 reads CASSLTGGDNVWEKLFF.

Comment on this clone: The CDR3 end falls 3 residues outside the read, so it is completed with the germline J gene. This rearrangement joins TRBV20-1 to TRBJ1-4; no reliable D call. The V gene lost 0 bases and the J gene lost 8 bases, with 13 bases spanning the gap. Germline V CDR1 and CDR2: DFQATT, SNEGSKA (reference sequence). The CDR3 spans 14 residues. The sequenced part of the CDR3 DNA is TGCAGTGCTAGAGACGGGTCCGCGAGCGAAAAA. The encoded protein is CSARDGSASEK. Given in full, the CDR3 is CSARDGSASEKLFF.

About this clone itself: The DNA ends 3 residues before the CDR3 does, and the rest of the CDR3 is filled in from the germline J gene. The chain is built from TRBV6-1 and TRBJ2-3; D not resolved. The germline V and J ends were trimmed by 2 bases and 4 bases, with 7 bases remaining between them. Germline-derived CDR1 and CDR2 are MNHNS and SASEGT. The CDR3 covers 13 residues. Here the CDR3 reads CASSETVADTQYF. The sequenced CDR3 bases are TGTGCCAGCAGTGAAACAGTTGCAGATACG.

Of note for this clone: The read ends 3 residues shy of where the CDR3 ends; the end is completed using the germline J gene. The genes are TRBV19 and TRBJ1-2; the D is unclear. Germline V CDR1 and CDR2: LNHDA, SQIVND (reference sequence). The CDR3 has 14 amino acids. CDR3 DNA (partial): TGTGCCAGTTCAGAAATTTTAGCCAAAAACATC. It encodes CASSEILAKNI. The complete CDR3 sequence is CASSEILAKNIYTF. The entire variable domain, with the rest obtained from reference TRBV19 and TRBJ1-2, is as follows: DGGITQSPKYLFRKEGQNVTLSCEQNLNHDAMYWYRQDPGQGLRLIYYSQIVNDFQKGDIAEGYSVSREKKESFPLTVTSAQKNPTAFYLCASSEILAKNIYTFGSGTRLTVV.

Concerning this clone itself: The read ends 3 residues early relative to the CDR3; the germline J gene fills the gap. The V gene is TRBV20-1, the J gene TRBJ2-5; maybe TRBD2 (5 bases). Germline lookup yields CDR1 DFQATT and CDR2 SNEGSKA (reference sequence). The V and J ends lost 5 bases and 4 bases respectively, with 20 bases between them. This CDR3 spans 15 amino acids. The CDR3: CSAYPTTSQLETQYF. CDR3 bases read: TGCAGTGCTTACCCTACTACTAGTCAGTTAGAGACC.

Concerning this clone: The read falls 3 residues short of the CDR3 end, and the missing part is taken from the germline J gene. The chain employs TRBV7-6 and TRBJ2-7; 7 nucleotides align to TRBD2. CDR1 is SGHVS, CDR2 FNYEAQ, per germline. This CDR3 has 15 residues. V was clipped by 1 base and J by 2 bases; unmatched bases: 5. Incomplete CDR3 DNA: TGTGCCAGCAGCTTAGTTGGGGGGGGGACCTACGAG. Protein: CASSLVGGGTYE. The CDR3, in full, reads CASSLVGGGTYEQYF.

Concerning this clone: The sequenced fragment ends 3 residues before the CDR3 boundary, so the rest is inferred from the germline J gene. The J gene is TRBJ2-7, the V gene TRBV11-3; D possibly corresponds to TRBD1 (6 bases). Germline V lookup: CDR1 SGHNT, CDR2 YENEEA. This CDR3 has 15 amino acids. The ends were cut back, 0 bases at V and 2 bases at J, with 11 bases in the middle. CDR3 sequence: CASSLEPTGTYEQYF. The part of the CDR3 DNA that was read is TGTGCCAGCAGCTTAGAGCCGACAGGAACCTACGAG.

On this clone: The read comes to an end 3 residues before the CDR3 does, leaving the germline J gene to fill in the end. The chain has TRBV11-3 and TRBJ1-1; D uncertain. The CDR3 has 13 residues. Looked up from germline, CDR1 is SGHNT and CDR2 is YENEEA. CDR3 DNA, as far as it was read: TGTGCCAGCAGCCGACCGGGCGGGTATAAA. The encoded protein is CASSRPGGYK. The entire CDR3 protein reads CASSRPGGYKAFF.

Of note for this clone: The CDR3 end lies 3 residues beyond the end of the read and is filled in from the germline J gene. The V gene is TRBV7-3, the J gene TRBJ2-5; 7 bases agree with TRBD2. Germline CDR1 SGHTA, CDR2 FQGTGA. The CDR3 totals 16 residues. The J segment lost 1 base and the V segment lost 3 bases, leaving 8 bases of the junction unmatched. The sequenced part of the CDR3 DNA is TGTGCCAGCAGCTTTGGTCTTAGCGGGTTCCAAGAGACC. This sequence encodes CASSFGLSGFQET. The whole CDR3 sequence is CASSFGLSGFQETQYF.

As regards this clone: The missing CDR3 end, 3 residues past where the read stops, is filled in from the germline J gene. This chain links TRBV5-8 with TRBJ2-7, with TRBD1 matching over 7 bases. Germline V gives CDR1 SGHTS, CDR2 YDEGEE. The CDR3 covers 13 residues. V gave up 6 bases and J gave up 3 bases; unmatched junction bases: 6. The DNA read from the CDR3 is TGTGCCAGCAACACCGGGACAGTCTACGAG. The encoded protein is CASNTGTVYE. The whole CDR3 sequence is CASNTGTVYEQYF. Combining the CDR3 with reference TRBV5-8 and TRBJ2-7 gives the whole variable domain EAGVTQSPTHLIKTRGQQATLRCSPISGHTSVYWYQQALGLGLQFLLWYDEGEERNRGNFPPRFSGRQFPNYSSELNVNALELEDSALYLCASNTGTVYEQYFGPGTRLTVT.

On this clone itself: The read gets to within 3 residues of the CDR3 end, and the germline J gene fills in the rest. The chain carries TRBV5-1 and TRBJ1-2; 8 bases line up with TRBD1. The V and J ends lost 0 bases and 5 bases, in that order; junction bases with no gene match: 6. The CDR3 totals 15 residues. The germline gives CDR1 SGHRS, CDR2 YFSETQ. CDR3 amino acids: CASSLDGQGGYGYTF. The part of the CDR3 DNA that was read is TGCGCCAGCAGCTTGGACGGACAGGGTGGGTATGGC.

The CDR3 loop is CSVPQASTYEQYF. Partial CDR3 DNA: TGCAGTGTTCCCCAGGCTAGCACGTACGAG. The V gene is TRBV20-1, the J gene TRBJ2-7, with D tentatively TRBD2 (5 bases). The read terminates 3 residues ahead of where the CDR3 ends, so the germline J gene completes it. Germline V gives CDR1 DFQATT, CDR2 SNEGSKA (reference sequence). V dropped 7 bases and J dropped 4 bases, with 17 bases sitting between them. The length of the CDR3 is 13 residues.

Details on this clone: Read coverage stops 3 residues before the CDR3 terminus; the germline J gene supplies the remainder. This sequence joins TRBV19 and TRBJ1-2; no firm D call. The CDR3 length is 20 residues. Germline-derived CDR1 and CDR2 are LNHDA and SQIVND (reference sequence). The CDR3 sequence: CASSMSHLGLAGSRTDTYTF. The sequenced part of the CDR3 DNA is TGTGCCAGTAGTATGTCCCACCTAGGACTAGCGGGTTCCCGCACAGATACC. Full variable domain (outside the CDR3, taken from reference TRBV19 and TRBJ1-2): DGGITQSPKYLFRKEGQNVTLSCEQNLNHDAMYWYRQDPGQGLRLIYYSQIVNDFQKGDIAEGYSVSREKKESFPLTVTSAQKNPTAFYLCASSMSHLGLAGSRTDTYTFGSGTRLTVV.

On this clone itself: The CDR3 end lies 3 residues beyond the end of the read and is filled in from the germline J gene. The chain couples TRBV5-1 to TRBJ1-1; 8 nucleotides line up with TRBD1. CDR3 size: 16 residues. The trim removed 3 bases at V and 0 bases at J, leaving 7 bases unmatched. From germline, CDR1 is SGHRS and CDR2 YFSETQ. The sequenced CDR3 bases are TGCGCCAGCAGCTACGAAACAGGGGGGGTGAACACTGAA. Its translation is CASSYETGGVNTE. The complete CDR3 sequence is CASSYETGGVNTEAFF.

About this clone: The read finishes 3 residues shy of the CDR3 end, and the germline J gene is used to complete it. This chain connects TRBV6-2 or TRBV6-3 to TRBJ1-5, with 7 bases identical to TRBD1. The CDR3 is 13 residues long. V lost 5 bases and J lost 6; bases outside the gene matches: 4. Per the germline V gene, CDR1 is MNHEY and CDR2 is SVGEGT. CDR3 DNA (partial): TGTGCCAGCAGTGCGGGACAGAGTCAGCCC. It translates to CASSAGQSQP. In full, the CDR3 is CASSAGQSQPQHF.

As for this clone: The DNA ends 3 residues before the CDR3 does, and the rest of the CDR3 is filled in from the germline J gene. This chain uses TRBV20-1 with TRBJ2-2; 7 nucleotides agree with TRBD1. The CDR3 contains 14 residues. From germline, CDR1 is DFQATT and CDR2 SNEGSKA (reference sequence). V lost 0 bases, J lost 7 bases, and 5 bases stayed unmatched. The CDR3 here is CSAREPRDSGELFF. The covered CDR3 bases are TGCAGTGCTAGAGAACCCCGGGACAGCGGGGAG.

About this clone itself: The read stops 3 residues short of the end of the CDR3; the missing end is completed from the germline J gene. The rearrangement uses TRBV28 and TRBJ2-7, with 8 bases aligning to TRBD1. This CDR3 comprises 14 residues. Germline-derived CDR1 and CDR2 are MDHEN and SYDVKM. V lost 10 bases and J lost 2; bases outside the gene matches: 10. The CDR3 DNA, read in part, is TGTGCCATCAAAACAGGGGGAAGTGCCTACGAG. This translates into CAIKTGGSAYE. In full, the CDR3 reads CAIKTGGSAYEQYF.

In regard to this clone: Coverage ceases 3 residues before the CDR3 finishes, and the germline J gene fills in the end. The chain carries TRBV12-3 or TRBV12-4 and TRBJ2-1; 11 bases agree with TRBD2. Trimming at V came to 6 bases and at J to 4 bases, leaving 8 bases not matched to a gene. The length of the CDR3 is 16 residues. The CDR3 sequence is CASSSQSSGRYNEQFF. The covered CDR3 bases are TGTGCCAGCAGCTCCCAGTCTAGCGGGAGGTACAATGAG.

About this clone: The CDR3 end is not reached by the read, which stops 3 residues before it; the germline J gene fills it in. This sequence joins TRBV7-3 and TRBJ1-1, with D uncertain. The CDR3 totals 13 residues. Germline CDR1 reads SGHTA; CDR2 reads FQGTGA. CDR3 DNA, as far as it was read: TGTGCCAGCAGCTCGATTTCGAGGGCCGGA. It yields the protein CASSSISRAG. The CDR3, in full, reads CASSSISRAGAFF.

Remarks on this clone: The CDR3 extends 3 residues past the end of the read, so its final part is completed from the germline J gene. The chain recombines TRBV6-4 with TRBJ1-5; a weak D match, TRBD1 (6 bases). Germline CDR1 MRHNA, CDR2 SNTAGT. V dropped 2 bases and J dropped 6 bases, with 23 bases sitting between them. CDR3 size: 18 residues. CDR3 DNA, as far as it was read: TGTGCCAGCAGTGACCACCATTTCAGGGGTTTCGTTGGTCAGCCC. Protein product: CASSDHHFRGFVGQP. The full CDR3 reads CASSDHHFRGFVGQPQHF.

Comment on this clone: The observed sequence ends 3 residues before the CDR3 terminus, with the missing tail filled in from the germline J gene. This rearrangement joins TRBV19 to TRBJ1-1; unclear D gene. The CDR3 loop spans 13 amino acids. Germline CDR1 reads LNHDA; CDR2 reads SQIVND (reference sequence). Trimming stripped 7 bases from V and 0 bases from J, with 9 bases between. The part of the CDR3 DNA that was read is TGTGCCAGTACCAGTTTGGTGAACACTGAA. Protein: CASTSLVNTE. The whole CDR3 protein reads CASTSLVNTEAFF.

About this clone itself: The read finishes 3 residues shy of the CDR3 end, and the germline J gene is used to complete it. The chain is built from TRBV7-2 and TRBJ2-3; D may be TRBD2 (7 bases). This CDR3 region has 15 residues. Germline CDR1 is SGHTA and CDR2 is FQGNSA. CDR3 sequence: CASSPRGGRQETQYF. CDR3 bases read: TGTGCCAGCAGCCCAAGGGGGGGCCGGCAAGAGACG. Based on the CDR3 plus reference TRBV7-2 and TRBJ2-3, the full variable domain is GAGVSQSPSNKVTEKGKDVELRCDPISGHTALYWYRQSLGQGLEFLIYFQGNSAPDKSGLPSDRFSAERTGGSVSTLTIQRTQQEDSAVYLCASSPRGGRQETQYFGPGTRLTVL.

In the case of this clone: The read terminates 3 residues before the CDR3 end, so the remaining end is supplied by the germline J gene. The gene calls are TRBV18 and TRBJ1-2; the D gene is possibly TRBD1 (5 bases). Germline values: CDR1 KGHSH, CDR2 LQKENI. The CDR3 is 15 amino acids. CDR3 sequence: CASSPGLAVYNDYTF. CDR3 bases read: TGTGCCAGCTCACCGGGACTAGCAGTCTACAATGAC.

With regard to this clone: The read stops 3 residues short of the end of the CDR3; the missing end is completed from the germline J gene. V gene TRBV5-1 combines with J gene TRBJ1-1; D is possibly TRBD1 (5 bases). The CDR3 has 14 amino acids. Germline CDR1 is SGHRS and CDR2 is YFSETQ. The V end was cut by 2 bases, the J end by 1 base, with 9 bases between. CDR3 region: CASSFPRENTEAFF. The CDR3 DNA, read in part, is TGCGCCAGCAGCTTCCCCAGGGAGAACACTGAA.

About this clone itself: The read comes to an end 3 residues before the CDR3 does, leaving the germline J gene to fill in the end. This chain connects TRBV19 to TRBJ1-2; 7 bases agree with TRBD1. The V gene end was trimmed by 3 bases and the J gene end by 4 bases; junction bases not matched to a gene: 8. CDR3 length: 15 amino acids. Germline lookup yields CDR1 LNHDA and CDR2 SQIVND (reference sequence). CDR3: CASSIPGGFRYGYTF. The sequenced CDR3 bases are TGTGCCAGTAGTATCCCAGGGGGATTCCGCTATGGC.

Comments on this clone: The CDR3 end falls 3 residues outside the read, so it is completed with the germline J gene. J is TRBJ2-5 and V is TRBV5-1; D gene unclear. Trimming removed 1 base from V and 4 bases from J, with 8 bases in between. Per the germline V gene, CDR1 is SGHRS and CDR2 is YFSETQ. The CDR3 contains 13 residues. Incomplete CDR3 DNA: TGCGCCAGCAGCTTGTTTTCGGGAGAGACC. Translating gives CASSLFSGET. The complete CDR3 protein is CASSLFSGETQYF.

The sequenced part of the CDR3 DNA is TGTGCCAGCTCACCATATGGCTCCCAAGCAGGGTATGGC. Its translation: CASSPYGSQAGYG. The whole CDR3 reads CASSPYGSQAGYGYTF. This sequence joins TRBV18 and TRBJ1-2; weak D call: TRBD1 (5 bases). The read is 3 residues too short to cover the CDR3 end, so that end is filled in from the germline J gene. This CDR3 region has 16 residues. V dropped 2 bases and J dropped 5 bases, with 18 bases sitting between them. From germline, CDR1 is KGHSH and CDR2 LQKENI.

Of note for this clone: The CDR3 end is not reached by the read, which stops 3 residues before it; the germline J gene fills it in. This sequence joins TRBV16 and TRBJ1-1; no firm D call. The germline V gene has CDR1 KGHSY and CDR2 FQNENV. The ends were cut back, 4 bases at V and 0 bases at J, with 9 bases in the middle. The CDR3 covers 14 residues. CDR3 bases read: TGTGCCAGCAGCCGAAGTACAATGAACACTGAA. It encodes CASSRSTMNTE. The complete CDR3 sequence is CASSRSTMNTEAFF. Drawing the rest from reference TRBV16 and TRBJ1-1, the complete variable domain is GEEVAQTPKHLVRGEGQKAKLYCAPIKGHSYVFWYQQVLKNEFKFLISFQNENVFDETGMPKERFSAKCLPNSPCSLEIQATKLEDSAVYFCASSRSTMNTEAFFGQGTRLTVV.

Turning to this clone: The CDR3 end falls 3 residues outside the read, so it is completed with the germline J gene. The V gene is TRBV5-1, the J gene TRBJ2-1, with TRBD1 as a possible D gene (5 bases). The CDR3 contains 15 residues. Germline V lookup: CDR1 SGHRS, CDR2 YFSETQ. Trimming pared 5 bases from V and 5 bases from J, leaving 17 bases between. The covered CDR3 bases are TGCGCCAGCAGTCTCTCTGGGGCAGAGAACAATGAG. Translation: CASSLSGAENNE. In full, the CDR3 reads CASSLSGAENNEQFF.

CDR3 sequence: CAWSENSFMNTEAFF. The sequenced part of the CDR3 DNA is TGTGCCTGGAGTGAGAACAGCTTCATGAACACTGAA. The chain joins TRBV30 to TRBJ1-1; D gene uncertain. The CDR3 goes on 3 residues after the read ends, and that part is filled in from the germline J gene. The germline V and J ends were trimmed by 1 base and 0 bases, with 12 bases remaining between them. Per germline, CDR1 GTSNPN and CDR2 SVGIG (reference sequence). The CDR3 has 15 amino acids.